The rows below give T cell receptor beta chains drawn from one sample of a study of tumor-infiltrating lymphocytes in primary liver carcinoma. One entry per CDR3 protein results from TCRdb running MiXCR on the multiplex PCR reads. The table includes about 200,000 distinct CDR3 sequences, around three fifths detected once. Source material: peripheral blood. Source of these receptors: a woman aged 55-70 years with primary liver carcinoma and hepatitis B virus infection. Each CDR3 is given with its conserved first and last residue. D genes are given only for firm matches. Expanded clones are given a class, and other clones once, few, many or no size at all.

J: TRBJ2-5; size: .; D: TRBD2; V: TRBV28; DNA: TGTGCCAGCAGTTTAGGGGGGGGGTCCGTAAAGACCGAGTACTTC; CDR3: CASSLGGGSVKTEYF
J: TRBJ2-5; size: once; D: .; V: TRBV29-1; DNA: TGCAACGTTTATGGCAGGGGAGGGGAGACCCAGTACTTC; CDR3: CNVYGRGGETQYF
J: TRBJ2-1; size: .; D: .; V: TRBV29-1; DNA: TGCAGCGTTGCACGGGGGAATCTTGGCAATGAGCAGTTCTTC; CDR3: CSVARGNLGNEQFF
J: TRBJ2-5; size: many; D: TRBD1; V: TRBV29-1; DNA: TGCAGCGTTGGGACAGGGCAAGAGACCCAGTACTTC; CDR3: CSVGTGQETQYF
J: TRBJ2-7; size: once; D: TRBD1; V: TRBV4-1; DNA: TGCGCCAGCGGCCGAGGACAGGGGCACTCCTACGAGCGGTACTTC; CDR3: CASGRGQGHSYERYF
J: TRBJ2-4; size: .; D: TRBD2; V: TRBV30; DNA: TGTGCCTGGAGTGTACTCCCGGGACTAGCGGGAGAGTTAGCCAAAAACATTCAGTGCTTC; CDR3: CAWSVLPGLAGELAKNIQCF
J: TRBJ2-5; size: .; D: .; V: TRBV11-2; DNA: TGTCCCATCAGCTTGGGAATGGGTTATCCAGGAGAGACCCAGTATTTC; CDR3: CPISLGMGYPGETQYF
J: TRBJ2-3; size: .; D: .; V: TRBV11-1; DNA: TGTGCCAGGAGCCATGGACTAAACGGGGTCACAGATACGCAGTATTTT; CDR3: CARSHGLNGVTDTQYF
J: TRBJ1-5; size: .; D: .; V: TRBV11-2; DNA: TGTGCCAGCAGCGCGGCGGTGCAGGGCAATCGGCCCCAGCATTTT; CDR3: CASSAAVQGNRPQHF
J: TRBJ2-7; size: .; D: TRBD2; V: TRBV12-3/TRBV12-4; DNA: TGTGCCAGCAGTCTAACCACACTAGCGCACTACGAGCAGTACTTC; CDR3: CASSLTTLAHYEQYF
J: TRBJ2-7; size: .; D: TRBD2; V: TRBV28; DNA: TGTGCCAGCATAAAGACTAGCGGGCGCGAGCAGTACTTC; CDR3: CASIKTSGREQYF
J: TRBJ2-7; size: once; D: .; V: TRBV11-2; DNA: TGTGCCAGCGGCCCCGGGGGGCTCCACGGGCAGTACTTC; CDR3: CASGPGGLHGQYF
J: TRBJ2-7; size: .; D: TRBD2; V: TRBV11-2; DNA: TGTGCTAGCAGCTTGGATCTCCCTAGCGGGATGGGCCACGAGCAGTACTTC; CDR3: CASSLDLPSGMGHEQYF
J: TRBJ2-1; size: medium-sized; D: TRBD2; V: TRBV11-2; DNA: TGTGCCAGCAGCTTAAGACCACTAGCGGGAGTACAGGATGAGCAGTTCTTC; CDR3: CASSLRPLAGVQDEQFF
J: TRBJ1-1; size: .; D: .; V: TRBV28; DNA: TGTGCCAGCAATACAGGGTTTGGAATGAACACTGAAGCTTTCTTT; CDR3: CASNTGFGMNTEAFF
J: TRBJ1-1; size: many; D: .; V: TRBV12-3/TRBV12-4; DNA: TGTGCCAGCAAACCTACAGGGTTGAACACTGAAGCTTTCTTT; CDR3: CASKPTGLNTEAFF
J: TRBJ2-5; size: once; D: .; V: TRBV11-3; DNA: TGTGCCAACAGCGGCGGGATCCAAGAGACCCAGTACTTC; CDR3: CANSGGIQETQYF
J: TRBJ1-6; size: many; D: .; V: TRBV6-1; DNA: TGTGCCAGCAGTGAGTGGGTTTCACCCCTCCACTTT; CDR3: CASSEWVSPLHF
J: TRBJ2-2; size: .; D: .; V: TRBV11-1; DNA: TGTGCCAGCAGCTTAGCGGTGGGGCAGGGGGGGAACACCGGGAAGCTGTTTTTT; CDR3: CASSLAVGQGGNTGKLFF
J: TRBJ1-1; size: .; D: .; V: TRBV7-9; DNA: TGTGCCAGCAGCTTTGACGGACAGGAAGCTTTCTTT; CDR3: CASSFDGQEAFF
J: TRBJ2-3; size: few; D: .; V: TRBV5-6; DNA: TGTGCCAGCAGCTTGGTGCAGCTCACAGATACGCAGTATTTT; CDR3: CASSLVQLTDTQYF
J: TRBJ2-1; size: many; D: TRBD1; V: TRBV6-5; DNA: TGTGCCAGCAGTTCGCCCCCCGGGACAGTTAACAATGAGCAGTTCTTC; CDR3: CASSSPPGTVNNEQFF
J: TRBJ1-4; size: many; D: .; V: TRBV4-1; DNA: TGCGCCAGCAGCCAAGAGCTCTGGCGGAGCGATGCAACTAATGAAAAACTGTTTTTT; CDR3: CASSQELWRSDATNEKLFF
J: TRBJ1-3; size: .; D: .; V: TRBV4-2; DNA: TGTGCCAGCTGCCCCACGTCGGGTGGGGACACCATATATTTT; CDR3: CASCPTSGGDTIYF
J: TRBJ2-7; size: .; D: TRBD1; V: TRBV11-2; DNA: TGTGCCAGGAGCTCCATCGGACAGGGGGCCTACGAGCAGTACTTC; CDR3: CARSSIGQGAYEQYF
J: TRBJ1-4; size: many; D: .; V: TRBV5-1; DNA: TGCGCCAGCAGGGAACGGGGGGCTGAAAAACTGTTTTTT; CDR3: CASRERGAEKLFF
J: TRBJ1-2; size: .; D: .; V: TRBV28; DNA: TGTACCAGCAGTGATGGGGAACCCCATGGCTACACCTTC; CDR3: CTSSDGEPHGYTF
J: TRBJ2-7; size: .; D: .; V: TRBV28; DNA: TGTGCCGGCAGTTTAGTGGGAAGTGTGGCAGGACACTACGAGCAGTACTTC; CDR3: CAGSLVGSVAGHYEQYF
J: TRBJ2-1; size: .; D: .; V: TRBV11-1; DNA: TGTGCCAGCAGCTTAGGGGGGACGACCTACAATGTACAGCTCTTC; CDR3: CASSLGGTTYNVQLF
J: TRBJ1-1; size: few; D: .; V: TRBV5-1; DNA: TGCGCCAGCACCGGCGGGGCTAGTAGAAACACTGAAGCTTTCTTT; CDR3: CASTGGASRNTEAFF
J: TRBJ2-2; size: few; D: TRBD2; V: TRBV14; DNA: TGTGCCAGCAGCCCCCTGGGACTAGCACCCCCAAAGGACACCGGGGAGCTGTTTTTT; CDR3: CASSPLGLAPPKDTGELFF
J: TRBJ2-7; size: .; D: TRBD1; V: TRBV7-9; DNA: TGTGCCAGCAGCCGAAAGGGGGGACAGGGTGGCTACGAGCAGTACTTC; CDR3: CASSRKGGQGGYEQYF
J: TRBJ2-1; size: .; D: .; V: TRBV12-3/TRBV12-4; DNA: TGTGCCAGCAGTTTAGGACGGTACAATGAGCAGTCCTTC; CDR3: CASSLGRYNEQSF
J: TRBJ1-5; size: .; D: .; V: TRBV11-2; DNA: TGTGTCAGCGGCTTAGGGGCCGCGGGGCCCCAGCATTTT; CDR3: CVSGLGAAGPQHF
J: TRBJ2-3; size: few; D: .; V: TRBV7-3; DNA: TGTGCCAGCAGCGCCTCGATAGGTAGCACAGATACGCAGTATTTT; CDR3: CASSASIGSTDTQYF
J: TRBJ2-2; size: many; D: .; V: TRBV6-1; DNA: TGTGCCAGCCGTCGTACAGGGATCGGCACCGGGGAGCTGTTTTTT; CDR3: CASRRTGIGTGELFF